The source of this T cell receptor (beta chain) is a study of T-cell memory formation after mild COVID-19. One entry per CDR3 protein, called by TCRdb with MiXCR from the 5' RACE reads. The sample consists of under 300,000 distinct CDR3 sequences, roughly 18% of them appearing once. The V end was cut by 1 base, the J end by 11 bases, with 17 bases between. The CDR3 covers 14 residues. From germline, CDR1 is SGHTA and CDR2 FQGNSA. The chain joins TRBV7-2 to TRBJ1-1, with D perhaps TRBD1 (6 bases). This sequence originates from a man aged 18-30 years who had mild COVID-19 (a few samples of this study predate the infection). Cell type and time point are not known. Sequencing was done on a sample of PBMCs or a T cell subset sorted from them (not recorded which). The chain's CDR3 is CASSLDRAGERAFF. The CDR3 DNA is TGTGCCAGCAGCTTAGATCGGGCAGGGGAACGGGCTTTCTTT.